This is a list of T cell receptor beta chains from one sample in a study of blood T cell repertoires in COVID-19. TCRdb's table, derived via immunoSEQ multiplex PCR, lists solely in-frame clones and lacks some. There are some 150,000 clones in the sample; roughly 90% occur only once, and approximately 1.3% lies in the top ten. Sequences were obtained from PBMCs or T cells enriched from blood (not recorded which). The receptors come from a woman in her 30s with acute COVID-19. The CDR3 runs from the conserved cysteine through the conserved F or W. The D gene is left open where the match is weak.

V gene	J gene	D gene	CDR3 length	CDR3 protein
TRBV7-9	TRBJ2-1	.	15	CASRPRDQTHNEQFF
TRBV7-2	TRBJ2-3	TRBD2	16	CASSLAGTSGTDTQYF
TRBV24-1	TRBJ2-2	TRBD2	16	CATSETGRGGTGELFF
TRBV28	TRBJ1-2	.	16	CASSSLEETGRYGYTF
TRBV27	TRBJ1-1	.	14	CASSFYVSGTEAFF
TRBV4-3	TRBJ2-1	TRBD2	16	CASSQDTREVYNEQFF
TRBV7-6	TRBJ1-1	TRBD1	17	CASSLSGPGTANTEAFF
TRBV18	TRBJ1-5	.	15	CASSPSGGSNQPQHF
TRBV19	TRBJ2-2	.	16	CASSAGRGRGTGELFF
TRBV28	TRBJ1-1	.	16	CASRIPGVGMNTEAFF
TRBV28	TRBJ1-1	.	14	CASSWVGANTEAFF
TRBV3-1/TRBV3-2	TRBJ2-1	TRBD2	16	CASSQEGPSGEDEQFF
TRBV19	TRBJ2-1	.	17	CASSPWGGLPSYNEQFF
TRBV28	TRBJ1-2	TRBD1	17	CASSPRTGGSEEYGYTF
TRBV6-6	TRBJ2-2	TRBD1	16	CASSRQGQANTGELFF
TRBV4-3	TRBJ1-5	.	12	CASSQKRGSQHF
TRBV5-1	TRBJ1-1	.	13	CASAYGGDTEAFF
TRBV19	TRBJ1-2	TRBD1	15	CASSTRTGEMDGYTF
TRBV28	TRBJ2-7	TRBD2	14	CASSLLADSYEQYF
TRBV4-3	TRBJ2-7	.	15	CASSQDHGGSYEQYF
TRBV6-2/TRBV6-3	TRBJ2-1	.	15	CASSYRGEGSNEQFF
TRBV19	TRBJ2-1	.	15	CASSGGHTSYNEQFF
TRBV7-7	TRBJ2-7	TRBD2	15	CASSSGTSGISEQYF
TRBV5-5	TRBJ2-3	.	15	CASSLDILQADTQYF
TRBV19	TRBJ1-1	.	13	CASSMDRNTEAFF
TRBV10-3	TRBJ2-5	TRBD1	14	CAIRGQGGGETQYF
TRBV2	TRBJ1-2	TRBD1	14	CASSGQGANYGYTF